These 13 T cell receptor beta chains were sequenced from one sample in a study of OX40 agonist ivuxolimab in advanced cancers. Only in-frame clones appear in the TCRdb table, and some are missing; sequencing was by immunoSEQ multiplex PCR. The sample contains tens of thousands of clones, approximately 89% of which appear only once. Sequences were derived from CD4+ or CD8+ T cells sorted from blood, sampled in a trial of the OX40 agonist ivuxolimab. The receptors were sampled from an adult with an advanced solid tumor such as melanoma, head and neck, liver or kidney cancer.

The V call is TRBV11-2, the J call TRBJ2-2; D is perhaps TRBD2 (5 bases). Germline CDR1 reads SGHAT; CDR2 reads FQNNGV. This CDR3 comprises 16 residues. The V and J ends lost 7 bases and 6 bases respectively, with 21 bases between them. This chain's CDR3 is CASKKALALGSGELFF. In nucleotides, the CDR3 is TGTGCCAGCAAAAAGGCGCTAGCTTTAGGCTCCGGGGAGCTGTTTTTT.

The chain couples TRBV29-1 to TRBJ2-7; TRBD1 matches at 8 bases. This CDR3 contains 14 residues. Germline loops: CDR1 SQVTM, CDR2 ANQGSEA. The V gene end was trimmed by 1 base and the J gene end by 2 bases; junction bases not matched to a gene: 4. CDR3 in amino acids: CSVEGTGTPYEQYF. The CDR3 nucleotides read TGCAGCGTTGAAGGGACAGGGACACCCTACGAGCAGTACTTC.

CDR3 amino acids: CASSPGTGNQETQYF. The CDR3 DNA reads TGTGCCAGCTCACCAGGGACAGGAAACCAAGAGACCCAGTACTTC. This rearrangement joins TRBV18 to TRBJ2-5, with TRBD1 matching over 8 bases. The CDR3 loop spans 15 amino acids. Germline values: CDR1 KGHSH, CDR2 LQKENI. V was clipped by 2 bases and J by 0 bases; unmatched bases: 2.

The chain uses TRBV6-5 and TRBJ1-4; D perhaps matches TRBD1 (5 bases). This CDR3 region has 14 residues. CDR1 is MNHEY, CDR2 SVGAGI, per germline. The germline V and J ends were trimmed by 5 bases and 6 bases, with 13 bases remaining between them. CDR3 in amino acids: CASSTRRGDEKLFF. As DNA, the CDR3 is TGTGCCAGCAGTACCCGCCGGGGCGATGAAAAACTGTTTTTT.

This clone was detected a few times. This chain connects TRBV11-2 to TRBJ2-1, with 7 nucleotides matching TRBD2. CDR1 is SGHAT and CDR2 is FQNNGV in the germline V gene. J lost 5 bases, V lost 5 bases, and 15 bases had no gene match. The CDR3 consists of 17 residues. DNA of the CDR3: TGTGCCAGCAGCCCCCAGAGGCGGGAGCGATTTAACAATGAGCAGTTCTTC. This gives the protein CASSPQRRERFNNEQFF.

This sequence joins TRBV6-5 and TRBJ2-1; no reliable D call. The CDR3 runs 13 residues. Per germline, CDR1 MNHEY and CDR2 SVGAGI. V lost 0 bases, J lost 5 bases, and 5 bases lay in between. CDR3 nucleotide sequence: TGTGCCAGCAGTTACTCGATCGACAATGAGCAGTTCTTC. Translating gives CASSYSIDNEQFF.

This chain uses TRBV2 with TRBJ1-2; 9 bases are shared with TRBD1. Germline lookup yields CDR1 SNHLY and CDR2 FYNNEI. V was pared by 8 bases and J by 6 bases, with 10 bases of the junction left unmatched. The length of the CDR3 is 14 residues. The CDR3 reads CASQYRGLIHGYTF. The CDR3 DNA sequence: TGTGCCAGCCAATACAGGGGGCTAATCCATGGCTACACCTTC. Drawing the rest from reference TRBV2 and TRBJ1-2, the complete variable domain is EPEVTQTPSHQVTQMGQEVILRCVPISNHLYFYWYRQILGQKVEFLVSFYNNEISEKSEIFDDQFSVERPDGSNFTLKIRSTKLEDSAMYFCASQYRGLIHGYTFGSGTRLTVV.

CDR3 residues: CASSLGPGSGEQFF. The DNA of the CDR3 is TGTGCCAGCAGCTTAGGGCCAGGGTCGGGTGAGCAGTTCTTC. This chain joins TRBV5-8 and TRBJ2-1; tentatively, D is TRBD1 (5 bases). Germline V gene data show CDR1 as SGHTS and CDR2 as YDEGEE. The CDR3 is 14 residues long. The V end was cut by 2 bases, the J end by 9 bases, with 15 bases between.

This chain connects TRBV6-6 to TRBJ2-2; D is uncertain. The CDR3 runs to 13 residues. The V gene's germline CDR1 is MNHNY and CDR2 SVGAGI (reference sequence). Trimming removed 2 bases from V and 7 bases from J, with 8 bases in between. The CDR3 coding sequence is TGTGCCAGCAGTTACCGGATAAACGGGGAGCTGTTTTTT. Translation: CASSYRINGELFF.

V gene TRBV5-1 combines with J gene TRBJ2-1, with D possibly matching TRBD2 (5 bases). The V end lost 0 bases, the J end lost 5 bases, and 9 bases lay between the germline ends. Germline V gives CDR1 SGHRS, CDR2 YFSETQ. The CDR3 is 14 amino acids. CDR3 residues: CASSLDLANNEQFF. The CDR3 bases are TGCGCCAGCAGCTTGGATCTAGCTAACAATGAGCAGTTCTTC.

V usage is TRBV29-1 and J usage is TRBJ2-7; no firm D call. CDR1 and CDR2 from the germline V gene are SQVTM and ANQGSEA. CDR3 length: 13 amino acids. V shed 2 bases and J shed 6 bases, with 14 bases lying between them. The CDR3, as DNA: TGCAGCGTTGAACCGCTTAGGTCGGGCGAGCAGTACTTC. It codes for CSVEPLRSGEQYF.

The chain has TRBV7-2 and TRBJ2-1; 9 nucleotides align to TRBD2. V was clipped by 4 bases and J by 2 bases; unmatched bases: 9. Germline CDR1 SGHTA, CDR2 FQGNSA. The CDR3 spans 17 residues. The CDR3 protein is CASSSRGVAGAYNEQFF. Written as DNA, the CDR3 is TGTGCCAGCAGCTCTCGGGGCGTAGCGGGGGCCTACAATGAGCAGTTCTTC.

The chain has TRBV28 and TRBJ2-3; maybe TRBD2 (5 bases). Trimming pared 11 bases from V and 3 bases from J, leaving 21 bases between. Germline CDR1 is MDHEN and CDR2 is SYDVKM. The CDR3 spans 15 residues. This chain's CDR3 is CAVWAGGSMTDTQYF. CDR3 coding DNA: TGTGCCGTGTGGGCGGGCGGCTCTATGACAGATACGCAGTATTTT.